The present entry profiles one T cell receptor (beta chain) with its context. Its antigen is still unknown. The table came from immunoSEQ multiplex PCR; TCRdb's copy has only in-frame clones and leaves some out. This repertoire shows tens of thousands of clones, approximately 94% found once; its top ten account for about 0.41%. This sample is part of a study of graft-versus-host responses after intestinal transplantation. Study results and limitations: Some GvH clones appeared in ileal mucosa or blood before recipient bone marrow. Within the allografts of patients who had graft-donor T cell macrochimerism, graft-versus-host to host-versus-graft clonal ratios were high. The highest levels of circulating GvH clones went along with early declines in HvG clones after transplant.

The starting material was unstimulated CD4+ T cells sorted from spleen or lymph node cells, obtained before transplant. This TCR was sampled from a human donor who was the organ donor for an intestinal transplant.

The CDR3: CASSTYDGNQPQHF. As DNA, the CDR3 is TGTGCCAGTAGTACCTATGACGGAAATCAGCCCCAGCATTTT. The V and J genes are TRBV19 and TRBJ1-5; unclear D gene. Looked up from germline, CDR1 is LNHDA and CDR2 is SQIVND (reference sequence). CDR3 length: 14 residues. The V end lost 4 bases, the J end lost 4 bases, and 11 bases lay between the germline ends.